The T cell receptor (beta chain) under discussion was sequenced for a study of spatial heterogeneity in lung cancer. In its sample, this clonotype is medium-sized. The antigen remains undetermined. Trimming stripped 4 bases from V and 3 bases from J, with 25 bases between. Germline V CDR1 and CDR2: DFQATT, SNEGSKA (reference sequence). The length of the CDR3 is 17 residues. TCRdb used MiXCR to reprocess the 5' RACE reads, holding one entry per CDR3 protein. The sample shows a few thousand distinct CDR3 sequences, roughly 15% of them seen only once. Study findings and constraints: Counts of expanded intratumoral alpha and beta TCRs tracked tumor mutation counts.

Time point meaning: sample taken at primary tumor resection. The donors comprised about 70 untreated early-stage non-small cell lung cancer patients. Unsorted whole RNA of tumor, nontumor lung or frozen PBMC was sequenced. The starting material was lung tumor tissue, obtained at surgery. The genes are TRBV20-1 and TRBJ2-7, with D perhaps assigned TRBD1 or TRBD2 (5 bases each). This receptor was taken from a male donor with early-stage non-small cell lung cancer. CDR3 region: CSATLRDDSLPDYEQYF. In DNA form, the CDR3 reads TGCAGTGCTACCCTACGGGACGACTCCCTACCAGACTACGAGCAGTACTTC.